The next 22 T cell receptor beta chains were all read from a single sample in a study of blood T cell repertoires in COVID-19. Profiled with immunoSEQ multiplex PCR; TCRdb holds only in-frame clones, not every one. The sample lists about 260,000 clones, under 90% occurring once. The sequenced material came from peripheral blood. The receptors stem from a woman between 45 and 65 years old who had recovered from COVID-19.

The chain is built from TRBV5-1 and TRBJ2-3; D is possibly TRBD1 (6 bases). V was trimmed by 4 bases and J by 1 base, leaving 16 bases between them. The length of the CDR3 is 16 residues. Germline lookup yields CDR1 SGHRS and CDR2 YFSETQ. The CDR3 loop reads CASSPRGGRGTDTQYF. The CDR3 region has the DNA TGCGCCAGCAGCCCGAGAGGGGGTCGGGGCACAGATACGCAGTATTTT.

This chain links TRBV28 with TRBJ1-2; 12 bases match TRBD1. This CDR3 contains 16 residues. Germline values: CDR1 MDHEN, CDR2 SYDVKM. V was pared by 8 bases and J by 5 bases, with 12 bases of the junction left unmatched. For the CDR3, the DNA is TGTGCCAGCTTCCCCGGGACAGGGGGCGTTTGGTATGGCTACACCTTC. Protein product: CASFPGTGGVWYGYTF.

The chain couples TRBV18 to TRBJ1-5, with D perhaps matching TRBD1 (6 bases). CDR3 length: 16 residues. Germline CDR1 KGHSH, CDR2 LQKENI. V was shortened by 0 bases and J by 6 bases, with 15 bases between the two germline ends. CDR3: CASSPPVQGFTQPQHF. The CDR3 DNA is TGTGCCAGCTCACCACCGGTACAGGGTTTCACTCAGCCCCAGCATTTT.

This clone appeared a few times. The chain employs TRBV19 and TRBJ2-7; D perhaps matches TRBD1 (6 bases). The germline V gene has CDR1 LNHDA and CDR2 SQIVND (reference sequence). The CDR3 is made up of 15 amino acids. Trimming left V 3 bases short and J 3 bases short, with 15 bases between. In nucleotides, the CDR3 is TGTGCCAGTAGTATGTTCATAGGGGGACGCTACGAGCAGTACTTC. Amino acids: CASSMFIGGRYEQYF.

Worth noting for this clone: Other DNA sequences in the sample encode the same CDR3. The chain couples TRBV6-1 to TRBJ2-2, with TRBD1 as a possible D gene (5 bases). The V end lost 2 bases, the J end lost 1 base, and 8 bases lay between the germline ends. From germline, CDR1 is MNHNS and CDR2 SASEGT. The CDR3 runs 15 residues. The CDR3 loop reads CASSEQGQNTGELFF. CDR3 nucleotides: TGTGCCAGCAGTGAACAGGGTCAGAACACCGGGGAGCTGTTTTTT.

This chain links TRBV5-1 with TRBJ1-5; 7 positions match TRBD1. Germline V gives CDR1 SGHRS, CDR2 YFSETQ. This CDR3 comprises 14 residues. The V and J ends lost 4 bases and 3 bases, in that order; junction bases with no gene match: 4. Here the CDR3 reads CASSPGQPNQPQHF. The DNA of the CDR3 is TGCGCCAGCAGCCCGGGACAGCCCAATCAGCCCCAGCATTTT.

This clone was seen a single time. The V call is TRBV7-9, the J call TRBJ2-5; TRBD1 matches 9 bases. The CDR3 runs 15 residues. V lost 5 bases and J lost 4; bases outside the gene matches: 8. Per germline, CDR1 SEHNR and CDR2 FQNEAQ (reference sequence). CDR3 bases: TGTGCCAGCAGCGCGGGGACAGGGTCAGGAGAGACCCAGTACTTC. Amino acid sequence: CASSAGTGSGETQYF. The full variable domain, its missing parts supplied by reference TRBV7-9 and TRBJ2-5, is DTGVSQNPRHKITKRGQNVTFRCDPISEHNRLYWYRQTLGQGPEFLTYFQNEAQLEKSRLLSDRFSAERPKGSFSTLEIQRTEQGDSAMYLCASSAGTGSGETQYFGPGTRLLVL.

About this clone itself: This specimen includes other DNA sequences encoding the same CDR3. The V gene is TRBV27, the J gene TRBJ2-5; D is unresolved. Trimming took 0 bases from V and 2 from J, leaving 7 bases between them. The V gene's germline CDR1 is MNHEY and CDR2 SMNVEV (reference sequence). The CDR3 is 14 residues long. CDR3 loop: CASSLSGVQETQYF. The CDR3, as DNA: TGTGCCAGCAGTTTATCCGGTGTACAAGAGACCCAGTACTTC.

The chain joins TRBV4-1 to TRBJ2-7; TRBD2 agrees at 9 bases. This CDR3 is built from 17 residues. Losses at the gene ends were 1 base for V and 3 bases for J; bases not matched to a gene: 10. Per germline, CDR1 MGHRA and CDR2 YSYEKL. The CDR3 coding sequence is TGCGCCAGCAGCCAAGTGTCTAGCGGGGACGTGTTCTACGAGCAGTACTTC. It translates to CASSQVSSGDVFYEQYF.

The chain couples TRBV23-1 to TRBJ2-3; a weak D match, TRBD1 (6 bases). TRBV23-1 is an open reading frame whose function is uncertain. V shed 6 bases and J shed 0 bases, with 25 bases lying between them. The CDR3 has 19 amino acids. CDR3 in amino acids: CASSPLEPRQDTSTDTQYF. CDR3 nucleotides: TGCGCCAGCAGCCCACTGGAACCCCGACAGGACACGAGCACAGATACGCAGTATTTT.

The chain joins TRBV5-1 to TRBJ2-5, with 7 bases that match TRBD1. The V gene's germline CDR1 is SGHRS and CDR2 YFSETQ. V lost 0 bases, J lost 2 bases, and 7 bases stayed unmatched. CDR3 length: 16 amino acids. CDR3 sequence: CASSLGSTGPQETQYF. For the CDR3, the DNA is TGCGCCAGCAGCTTGGGCTCGACAGGGCCTCAAGAGACCCAGTACTTC.

The chain employs TRBV27 and TRBJ1-1; TRBD1 might be the D (5 bases). Germline loops: CDR1 MNHEY, CDR2 SMNVEV (reference sequence). Trimming left V 3 bases short and J 12 bases short, with 14 bases between. The CDR3 is made up of 12 amino acids. The CDR3 bases are TGTGCCAGCAGTTTGAAGGGACTGGCGACTTTCTTT. Translated: CASSLKGLATFF.

The chain carries TRBV7-8 and TRBJ1-4; D not resolved. Trimming pared 3 bases from V and 7 bases from J, leaving 9 bases between. There are 13 residues in the CDR3. The germline CDR1 and CDR2 sequences are SGHVS and FQNEAQ. The chain's CDR3 is CASSLGAGEKLFF. The CDR3 bases are TGTGCCAGCAGCTTGGGAGCGGGTGAAAAACTGTTTTTT.

Concerning this clone: The missing conserved phenylalanine or tryptophan at the end of this CDR3 makes a read error likely. Because the CDR3's place on the DNA is in doubt, the DNA is left out and the CDR3 is given as listed by TCRdb. The J gene is TRBJ1-1, the V gene TRBV4-2. Germline V gives CDR1 LGHNA, CDR2 YNFKEQ. The CDR3 sequence runs 9 residues, both termini included. CDR3: CASSQAGVL.

The chain joins TRBV12-3 or TRBV12-4 to TRBJ1-2; unclear D gene. Trimming removed 6 bases at V and 4 bases at J, with 12 bases between. The CDR3 has 13 amino acids. CDR3 loop: CASSPAARYGYTF. CDR3 coding DNA: TGTGCCAGCAGCCCCGCGGCCCGCTATGGCTACACCTTC.

Points on this clone: One end of the junction is discordant with germline, which a read error may explain. The chain carries TRBV4-3 and TRBJ1-1; 7 nucleotides match TRBD1. This CDR3 contains 13 residues. Germline-derived CDR1 and CDR2 are LGHNA and YSLEER. The CDR3 loop is CASSPPGQPEAFF. The CDR3 DNA reads as TGCGCCAGCAGCCCCCCGGGACAGCCTGAGGCTTTCTTT.

This chain uses TRBV9 with TRBJ2-1, with 10 bases fitting TRBD2. The V and J ends lost 4 bases and 4 bases, in that order; junction bases with no gene match: 5. The length of the CDR3 is 15 residues. Germline loops: CDR1 SGDLS, CDR2 YYNGEE. CDR3 loop: CASSQSGRDYNEQFF. In nucleotides, the CDR3 is TGTGCCAGCAGCCAAAGCGGGAGGGATTACAATGAGCAGTTCTTC.

V usage is TRBV5-4 and J usage is TRBJ2-6; no clear D gene. The CDR3 has 13 residues. The germline V gene encodes CDR1 SGHNT and CDR2 YYREEE (reference sequence). V lost 4 bases, J lost 0 bases, and 2 bases lay in between. The CDR3 loop reads CASSLSGANVLTF. In nucleotides, the CDR3 is TGTGCCAGCAGCCTCTCTGGGGCCAACGTCCTGACTTTC.

This clone occurred a few times. This chain connects TRBV6-2 or TRBV6-3 to TRBJ2-7; tentative D call: TRBD2 (6 bases). This CDR3 has 15 amino acids. The germline gives CDR1 MNHEY, CDR2 SVGEGT. The V end was cut by 4 bases, the J end by 0 bases, with 13 bases between. CDR3 sequence (DNA): TGTGCCAGCAGTTTCGCCGGGACTGCCTCCTACGAGCAGTACTTC. This codes for CASSFAGTASYEQYF.

CDR3 nucleotides: TGTGCCAGCAGTACAGGGGGCGAGGCCGGGGAGCTGTTTTTT. Translation: CASSTGGEAGELFF. V usage is TRBV6-4 and J usage is TRBJ2-2, with 9 bases identical to TRBD1. The CDR3 loop spans 14 amino acids. V lost 5 bases to trimming and J lost 6 bases; unmatched junction nucleotides: 4. Germline loops: CDR1 MRHNA, CDR2 SNTAGT.

The chain couples TRBV18 to TRBJ2-7; no definite D call. V lost 3 bases to trimming and J lost 2 bases, with 11 bases between them. The CDR3 runs to 14 residues. CDR1 is KGHSH, CDR2 LQKENI, per germline. CDR3 amino acids: CASSPGASTYEQYF. CDR3 nucleotide sequence: TGTGCCAGCTCACCTGGAGCCAGCACCTACGAGCAGTACTTC.

This chain links TRBV19 with TRBJ2-2; D call uncertain. Germline assignment: CDR1 LNHDA and CDR2 SQIVND (reference sequence). The CDR3 covers 14 residues. The ends were cut back, 7 bases at V and 0 bases at J, with 9 bases in the middle. CDR3 sequence: CASKSATNTGELFF. CDR3 in DNA: TGTGCCAGTAAAAGCGCAACGAACACCGGGGAGCTGTTTTTT.